Listed below are T cell receptor beta chains from one sample, sequenced in a study of patients and donors after allogeneic stem cell transplantation. Using its own MiXCR run on the RT-PCR reads, TCRdb lists one record per CDR3 protein. In the table there are about 410,000 distinct CDR3 sequences, roughly 17% of which are singletons. The specimen was blood, either unsorted or a sorted T cell fraction (not recorded which). The origin of the receptors is a human donor who was either an allogeneic HSCT recipient or a stem cell or donor lymphocyte infusion donor (not recorded which). It is not recorded whose cells these are; they may come from a transplant donor. Each CDR3 is given with its conserved first and last residue. D genes are given only for firm matches. The size field is filled for only some rows; it gives once, few, many or a size class.

v_call: TRBV5-6; d_call: .; j_call: TRBJ2-7; clone_size: .; cdr3_aa: CASSWTPGKSSYEQYF; cdr3_nt: TGTGCCAGCAGCTGGACACCCGGGAAGAGCTCCTACGAGCAGTACTTC
v_call: TRBV6-1; d_call: .; j_call: TRBJ2-5; clone_size: .; cdr3_aa: CASSETVETQYF; cdr3_nt: TGTGCCAGCAGTGAAACTGTTGAGACCCAGTACTTC
v_call: TRBV24-1; d_call: .; j_call: TRBJ1-2; clone_size: few; cdr3_aa: CATSDLRLYGYTF; cdr3_nt: TGTGCCACCAGTGATTTAAGGCTCTATGGCTACACCTTC
v_call: TRBV29-1; d_call: TRBD1; j_call: TRBJ2-5; clone_size: many; cdr3_aa: CSVEGDRRLETQYF; cdr3_nt: TGCAGCGTTGAAGGGGACAGAAGATTAGAGACCCAGTACTTC
v_call: TRBV20-1; d_call: .; j_call: TRBJ2-5; clone_size: few; cdr3_aa: CSAPDRRDQETQYF; cdr3_nt: TGCAGTGCCCCAGATAGGAGGGACCAGGAGACCCAGTACTTC
v_call: TRBV12-3/TRBV12-4; d_call: TRBD1; j_call: TRBJ1-1; clone_size: .; cdr3_aa: CASSSSKGQWAFF; cdr3_nt: TGTGCCAGCAGTTCTTCTAAGGGACAGTGGGCTTTCTTT
v_call: TRBV4-1; d_call: TRBD2; j_call: TRBJ2-3; clone_size: few; cdr3_aa: CASSQDDDSGRARTDTQYF; cdr3_nt: TGCGCCAGCAGCCAAGATGATGATAGCGGGAGGGCCCGCACAGATACGCAGTATTTT
v_call: TRBV7-2; d_call: TRBD2; j_call: TRBJ2-1; clone_size: .; cdr3_aa: CASSQTGTSGGQGEQFF; cdr3_nt: TGTGCCAGCTCCCAGACAGGGACTAGCGGGGGTCAAGGTGAGCAGTTCTTC
v_call: TRBV20-1; d_call: .; j_call: TRBJ2-7; clone_size: few; cdr3_aa: CSRTKPQRSSYEQYF; cdr3_nt: TGCAGCCGAACGAAACCGCAAAGGAGCTCCTACGAGCAGTACTTC
v_call: TRBV12-3/TRBV12-4; d_call: .; j_call: TRBJ2-7; clone_size: few; cdr3_aa: CASSFNFLVDRTYEQYF; cdr3_nt: TGTGCCAGCAGTTTTAATTTTCTTGTTGACCGAACCTACGAGCAGTACTTC
v_call: TRBV19; d_call: TRBD1; j_call: TRBJ1-6; clone_size: few; cdr3_aa: CASSLLQGASGNSPLHF; cdr3_nt: TGTGCCAGTAGTCTACTACAGGGGGCGTCGGGTAATTCACCCCTCCACTTT
v_call: TRBV20-1; d_call: .; j_call: TRBJ1-1; clone_size: many; cdr3_aa: CSARDPQANTEAFF; cdr3_nt: TGCAGTGCTAGAGACCCACAGGCCAACACTGAAGCTTTCTTT
v_call: TRBV21-1; d_call: .; j_call: TRBJ2-4; clone_size: .; cdr3_aa: CASSSRDTGAKNIQYF; cdr3_nt: TGTGCCAGCAGCAGCCGGGACACGGGAGCCAAAAACATTCAGTACTTC
v_call: TRBV27; d_call: TRBD1; j_call: TRBJ2-1; clone_size: .; cdr3_aa: CASSVQGGYNEQFF; cdr3_nt: TGTGCCAGCAGCGTACAGGGGGGCTACAATGAGCAGTTCTTC
v_call: TRBV5-6; d_call: .; j_call: TRBJ1-2; clone_size: .; cdr3_aa: CASSTAGGGGYTF; cdr3_nt: TGTGCCAGCAGCACCGCGGGCGGGGGCGGCTACACCTTC
v_call: TRBV12-3/TRBV12-4; d_call: TRBD2; j_call: TRBJ2-5; clone_size: few; cdr3_aa: CASSPDGGALETQYF; cdr3_nt: TGTGCCAGCAGTCCCGACGGGGGGGCATTGGAGACCCAGTACTTC
v_call: TRBV6-1; d_call: TRBD1; j_call: TRBJ1-1; clone_size: few; cdr3_aa: CASSPPLGQGFTEAFF; cdr3_nt: TGTGCCAGCTCTCCCCCTCTGGGACAGGGGTTCACTGAAGCTTTCTTT
v_call: TRBV4-3; d_call: TRBD1; j_call: TRBJ2-3; clone_size: .; cdr3_aa: CASSQEAGGDTQYF; cdr3_nt: TGCGCCAGCAGCCAAGAGGCAGGGGGTGATACGCAGTATTTT
v_call: TRBV2; d_call: .; j_call: TRBJ1-6; clone_size: few; cdr3_aa: CASRREDAYNSPLHF; cdr3_nt: TGTGCCAGCAGGAGGGAAGACGCCTATAATTCACCCCTCCACTTT
v_call: TRBV5-1; d_call: TRBD2; j_call: TRBJ2-2; clone_size: few; cdr3_aa: CASSSLAGGPGELFF; cdr3_nt: TGCGCCAGCAGCTCACTAGCGGGGGGGCCCGGGGAGCTGTTTTTT
v_call: TRBV4-2; d_call: TRBD2; j_call: TRBJ2-3; clone_size: few; cdr3_aa: CASSQPPLAGGTDTQYF; cdr3_nt: TGTGCCAGCAGCCAGCCTCCCCTAGCGGGGGGGACAGATACGCAGTATTTT
v_call: TRBV6-1; d_call: .; j_call: TRBJ2-3; clone_size: .; cdr3_aa: CASSERRKPSTDTQYF; cdr3_nt: TGTGCCAGCAGTGAAAGGCGGAAGCCTAGCACAGATACGCAGTATTTT
v_call: TRBV3-1; d_call: .; j_call: TRBJ2-3; clone_size: many; cdr3_aa: CASSQVKPRSTDTQYF; cdr3_nt: TGTGCCAGCAGCCAAGTAAAACCTAGAAGCACAGATACGCAGTATTTT
v_call: TRBV6-1; d_call: .; j_call: TRBJ2-2; clone_size: .; cdr3_aa: CASSELSHRADTGELFF; cdr3_nt: TGTGCCAGCAGTGAACTTTCCCACAGGGCGGACACCGGGGAGCTGTTTTTT
v_call: TRBV13; d_call: .; j_call: TRBJ2-1; clone_size: few; cdr3_aa: CASSRFRNNEQFF; cdr3_nt: TGTGCCAGCAGCAGGTTTCGAAACAATGAGCAGTTCTTC
v_call: TRBV11-3; d_call: TRBD2; j_call: TRBJ2-1; clone_size: few; cdr3_aa: CASSLPLSGSSYNEQFF; cdr3_nt: TGTGCCAGCAGCTTACCCCTTAGCGGGAGCTCCTACAATGAGCAGTTCTTC
v_call: TRBV9; d_call: TRBD1; j_call: TRBJ1-2; clone_size: .; cdr3_aa: CASSLDRVRGNYGYTF; cdr3_nt: TGTGCCAGCAGCCTGGACAGGGTTAGGGGTAACTATGGCTACACCTTC
v_call: TRBV4-2; d_call: .; j_call: TRBJ2-7; clone_size: .; cdr3_aa: CASSQELASSYEQYF; cdr3_nt: TGTGCCAGCAGCCAAGAACTAGCTAGCTCCTACGAGCAGTACTTC
v_call: TRBV5-1; d_call: TRBD2; j_call: TRBJ2-1; clone_size: few; cdr3_aa: CASSVPGLAGGGEQFF; cdr3_nt: TGCGCCAGCAGCGTACCGGGACTAGCGGGAGGGGGTGAGCAGTTCTTC
v_call: TRBV7-9; d_call: .; j_call: TRBJ1-5; clone_size: few; cdr3_aa: CASSPWDSNQPQHF; cdr3_nt: TGTGCCAGCAGCCCGTGGGATAGCAATCAGCCCCAGCATTTT
v_call: TRBV5-1; d_call: .; j_call: TRBJ2-3; clone_size: once; cdr3_aa: CASSLNSGNTDTQYF; cdr3_nt: TGCGCCAGCAGCTTGAATAGCGGAAACACAGATACGCAGTATTTT
v_call: TRBV6-5; d_call: .; j_call: TRBJ2-5; clone_size: many; cdr3_aa: CASSYPGQETQYF; cdr3_nt: TGTGCCAGCAGTTATCCCGGGCAAGAGACCCAGTACTTC
v_call: TRBV2; d_call: TRBD2; j_call: TRBJ2-4; clone_size: .; cdr3_aa: CASSYGLAGKNIQYF; cdr3_nt: TGTGCCAGCAGCTATGGACTAGCGGGGAAAAACATTCAGTACTTC
v_call: TRBV12-3/TRBV12-4; d_call: TRBD1; j_call: TRBJ2-1; clone_size: few; cdr3_aa: CASGWGTENYNEQFF; cdr3_nt: TGTGCCAGCGGGTGGGGGACAGAAAACTACAATGAGCAGTTCTTC
v_call: TRBV4-3; d_call: .; j_call: TRBJ2-3; clone_size: few; cdr3_aa: CASSPGEARADTQYF; cdr3_nt: TGCGCCAGCAGCCCAGGCGAAGCCCGGGCAGATACGCAGTATTTT
v_call: TRBV20-1; d_call: .; j_call: TRBJ1-2; clone_size: few; cdr3_aa: CSASGLLGHGYTF; cdr3_nt: TGCAGTGCTAGTGGGCTCCTAGGCCATGGCTACACCTTC
v_call: TRBV20-1; d_call: TRBD1; j_call: TRBJ1-5; clone_size: few; cdr3_aa: CSARGGQDPPRLQHF; cdr3_nt: TGCAGTGCTAGAGGGGGACAGGACCCGCCTCGACTCCAGCATTTT